One sample yielded the 8 T cell receptor beta chains listed below, sequenced in a study of T cell repertoires in cytomegalovirus infection. MiXCR, applied by TCRdb to the reads, yields one record per CDR3 protein. The table shows about 920,000 distinct CDR3 sequences, with more than 25% occurring only once. Their target antigens are unknown. The specimen comprised cultured CD8+ T cells from PBMCs, sampled from culture after CMV antigen stimulation. The receptors stem from a human donor in good health (CMV status not recorded). Some clones in this sample may be carry-over from other donors' samples.

The chain combines TRBV19 with TRBJ1-1; D may be TRBD1 (6 bases). Per germline, CDR1 LNHDA and CDR2 SQIVND (reference sequence). There are 13 residues in the CDR3. V lost 1 base to trimming and J lost 7 bases, with 10 bases between them. CDR3 region: CASSIGGRNEAFF. The CDR3 coding sequence is TGTGCCAGTAGTATAGGGGGGCGTAATGAAGCTTTCTTT.

The J gene is TRBJ2-7, the V gene TRBV27, with D perhaps being TRBD1 or TRBD2 (5 bases each). CDR1 is MNHEY, CDR2 SMNVEV, per germline (reference sequence). V was cut by 2 bases and J by 0 bases, with 8 bases left in between. The CDR3 spans 14 residues. CDR3: CASSLKGTSYEQYF. CDR3 nucleotide sequence: TGTGCCAGCAGTTTAAAGGGGACCTCCTACGAGCAGTACTTC.

This clonotype has a single count. This CDR3 is missing its conserved last phenylalanine or tryptophan, likely due to a read error. CDR3 in DNA: TGTGCCAGCAGCCTGACAGGTTCGCTCTCAGATACGCAGTATGTT. This codes for CASSLTGSLSDTQYV. The chain uses TRBV7-3 and TRBJ2-3; weak D call: TRBD1 (6 bases). Trimming shortened V by 5 bases and J by 4 bases, and 16 bases separated the two germline ends. In germline, CDR1 is SGHTA, CDR2 FQGTGA. The CDR3 consists of 15 residues.

This chain links TRBV11-1 with TRBJ2-1; 9 positions agree with TRBD1. The junction had 6 bases not matched to a gene; V was cut back by 1 base and J by 2 bases. Germline V lookup: CDR1 SGHAT, CDR2 FQDESV (reference sequence). This CDR3 region has 17 residues. This CDR3 is CASSLGSGQGAYNEQFF. The CDR3 DNA is TGTGCCAGCAGCTTAGGGTCGGGACAGGGCGCCTACAATGAGCAGTTCTTC.

The rearrangement links TRBV20-1 to TRBJ2-3, with TRBD2 matching 14 bases. CDR3 size: 22 residues. Germline-derived CDR1 and CDR2 are DFQATT and SNEGSKA (reference sequence). The trim removed 4 bases at V and 0 bases at J, leaving 21 bases unmatched. This CDR3 reads CSAISTRLGLAGGPSSTDTQYF. The CDR3, as DNA: TGCAGTGCTATAAGTACGAGGCTCGGACTAGCGGGGGGACCCTCTAGCACAGATACGCAGTATTTT.

This sequence joins TRBV11-2 and TRBJ1-4; the match to TRBD1 covers 7 bases. CDR1 and CDR2 (germline): SGHAT, FQNNGV. The V gene end was trimmed by 5 bases and the J gene end by 4 bases; junction bases not matched to a gene: 10. The CDR3 is 16 amino acids. The CDR3 is CASSPRTGLRNEKLFF. In DNA, the CDR3 is TGTGCCAGCAGCCCACGGACAGGCCTGCGTAATGAAAAACTGTTTTTT. Using reference TRBV11-2 and TRBJ1-4 for the parts outside the CDR3, the full variable domain is EAGVAQSPRYKIIEKRQSVAFWCNPISGHATLYWYQQILGQGPKLLIQFQNNGVVDDSQLPKDRFSAERLKGVDSTLKIQPAKLEDSAVYLCASSPRTGLRNEKLFFGSGTQLSVL.

A few counts support this clonotype. V is TRBV7-6 and J is TRBJ2-1; a weak D match, TRBD1 (7 bases). The V gene lost 5 bases and the J gene lost 6 bases, with 17 bases spanning the gap. The germline CDR1 and CDR2 sequences are SGHVS and FNYEAQ. This CDR3 has 15 residues. The chain's CDR3 is CASSSPEGAGNEQFF. DNA of the CDR3: TGTGCCAGCAGCAGCCCGGAGGGGGCGGGCAATGAGCAGTTCTTC.

The rearrangement uses TRBV27 and TRBJ2-5; perhaps TRBD1 as D (6 bases). Germline-derived CDR1 and CDR2 are MNHEY and SMNVEV (reference sequence). Trimming left V 2 bases short and J 1 base short, with 14 bases between. The CDR3 totals 16 residues. Here the CDR3 DNA reads TGTGCCAGCAGTTTAGGGGGCGGCCTACCCCAAGAGACCCAGTACTTC. Protein product: CASSLGGGLPQETQYF.